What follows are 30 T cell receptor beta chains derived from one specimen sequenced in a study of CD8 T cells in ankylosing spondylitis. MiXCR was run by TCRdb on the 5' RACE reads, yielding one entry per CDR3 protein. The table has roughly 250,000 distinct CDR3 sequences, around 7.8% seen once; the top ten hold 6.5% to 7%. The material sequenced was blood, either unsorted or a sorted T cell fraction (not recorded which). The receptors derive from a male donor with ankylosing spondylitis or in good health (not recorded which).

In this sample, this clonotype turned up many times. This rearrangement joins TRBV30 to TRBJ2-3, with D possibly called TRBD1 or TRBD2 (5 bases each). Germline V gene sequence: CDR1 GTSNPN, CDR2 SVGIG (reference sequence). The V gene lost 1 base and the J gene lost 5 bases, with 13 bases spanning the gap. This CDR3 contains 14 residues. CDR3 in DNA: TGTGCCTGGAGTGGAATCACTAGGGGAGATACGCAGTATTTT. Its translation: CAWSGITRGDTQYF.

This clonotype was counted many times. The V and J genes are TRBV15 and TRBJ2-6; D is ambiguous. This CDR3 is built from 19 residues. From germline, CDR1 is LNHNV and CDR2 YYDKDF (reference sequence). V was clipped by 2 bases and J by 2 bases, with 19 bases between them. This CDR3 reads CATSRRRQGLGTGANVLTF. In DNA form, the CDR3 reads TGTGCCACCAGCAGAAGAAGACAAGGGCTTGGGACTGGGGCCAACGTCCTGACTTTC.

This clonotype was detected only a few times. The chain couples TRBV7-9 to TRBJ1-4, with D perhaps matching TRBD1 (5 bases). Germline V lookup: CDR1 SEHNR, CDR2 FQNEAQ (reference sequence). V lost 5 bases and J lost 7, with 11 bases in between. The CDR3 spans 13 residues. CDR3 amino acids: CASSQRDSEKLFF. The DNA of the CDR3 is TGTGCCAGCAGCCAACGCGACAGTGAAAAACTGTTTTTT.

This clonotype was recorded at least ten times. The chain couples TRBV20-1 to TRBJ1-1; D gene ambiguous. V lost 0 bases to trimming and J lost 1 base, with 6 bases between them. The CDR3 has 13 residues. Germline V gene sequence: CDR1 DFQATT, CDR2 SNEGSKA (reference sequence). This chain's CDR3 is CSARDRANTEAFF. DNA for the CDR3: TGCAGTGCTAGAGATCGGGCGAACACTGAAGCTTTCTTT.

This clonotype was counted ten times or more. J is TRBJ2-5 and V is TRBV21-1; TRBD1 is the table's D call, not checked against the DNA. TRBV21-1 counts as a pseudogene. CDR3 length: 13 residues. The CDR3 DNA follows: TGTGCCAGCAGCAAAAGGGGGGGGGAGACCCAGTACTTC. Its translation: CASSKRGGETQYF.

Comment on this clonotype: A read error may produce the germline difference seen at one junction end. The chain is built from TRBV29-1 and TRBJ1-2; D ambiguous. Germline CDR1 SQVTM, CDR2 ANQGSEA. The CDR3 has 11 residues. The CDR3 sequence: CSDMVGYGYPF. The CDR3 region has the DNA TGCAGCGACATGGTTGGTTATGGCTACCCCTTC. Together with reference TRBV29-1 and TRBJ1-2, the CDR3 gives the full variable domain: SAVISQKPSRDICQRGTSLTIQCQVDSQVTMMFWYRQQPGQSLTLIATANQGSEATYESGFVIDKFPISRPNLTFSTLTVSNMSPEDSSIYLCSDMVGYGYPFGSGTRLTVV.

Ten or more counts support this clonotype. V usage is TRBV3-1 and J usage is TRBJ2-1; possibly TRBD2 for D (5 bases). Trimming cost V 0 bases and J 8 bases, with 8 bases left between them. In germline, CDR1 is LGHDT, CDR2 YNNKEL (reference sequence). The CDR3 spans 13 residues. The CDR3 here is CASSQDRRDEQFF. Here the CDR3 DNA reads TGTGCCAGCAGCCAAGATCGGCGGGATGAGCAGTTCTTC.

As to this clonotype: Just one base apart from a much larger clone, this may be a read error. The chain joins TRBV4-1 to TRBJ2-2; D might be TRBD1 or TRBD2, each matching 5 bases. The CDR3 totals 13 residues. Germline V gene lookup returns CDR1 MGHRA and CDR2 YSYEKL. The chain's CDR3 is CASSQTPLGEPFF. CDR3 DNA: TGCGCCAGCAGCCAAACCCCCCTGGGGGAGCCGTTTTTT.

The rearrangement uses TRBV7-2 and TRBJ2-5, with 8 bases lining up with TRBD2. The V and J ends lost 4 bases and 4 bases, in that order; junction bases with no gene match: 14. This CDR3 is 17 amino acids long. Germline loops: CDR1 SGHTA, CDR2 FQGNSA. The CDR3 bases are TGTGCCAGCAGCTCCGCTCGACTAGCGTCGGCGGGAGAGACCCAGTACTTC. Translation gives CASSSARLASAGETQYF.

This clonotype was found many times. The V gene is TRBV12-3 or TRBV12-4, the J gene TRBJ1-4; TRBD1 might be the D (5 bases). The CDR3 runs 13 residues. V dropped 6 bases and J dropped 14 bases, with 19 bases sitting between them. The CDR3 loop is CASRLRQTTPLFF. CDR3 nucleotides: TGTGCCAGCAGGTTGCGACAGACGACCCCTCTGTTTTTT.

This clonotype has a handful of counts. This CDR3 reads CASSITPSGVYQETQYF. In DNA form, the CDR3 reads TGTGCCAGTAGTATAACCCCTAGCGGAGTTTATCAAGAGACCCAGTACTTC. This chain uses TRBV19 with TRBJ2-5, with TRBD2 matching 7 bases. The CDR3 is made up of 17 amino acids. Germline loops: CDR1 LNHDA, CDR2 SQIVND (reference sequence). J gave up 2 bases and V 2 bases, and 11 bases lay outside the gene matches.

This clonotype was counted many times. CDR3 sequence (DNA): TGTGCCAGCAGTCACCCAGCAGGGGATGCTTACGAGCAGTACTTC. Residues: CASSHPAGDAYEQYF. The rearrangement links TRBV6-5 to TRBJ2-7; maybe TRBD1 (6 bases). Germline V lookup: CDR1 MNHEY, CDR2 SVGAGI. Trimming took off 5 bases at V and 4 bases at J, with 18 bases between the two ends. The CDR3 is 15 amino acids.

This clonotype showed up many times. CDR3 region: CASSQDLPGYNEQFF. The CDR3 DNA follows: TGCGCCAGCAGCCAAGATCTTCCAGGCTACAATGAGCAGTTCTTC. The V gene is TRBV4-1, the J gene TRBJ2-1; D not certain. This CDR3 has 15 amino acids. Trimming took 0 bases from V and 3 from J, leaving 9 bases between them. CDR1 and CDR2 from the germline V gene are MGHRA and YSYEKL.

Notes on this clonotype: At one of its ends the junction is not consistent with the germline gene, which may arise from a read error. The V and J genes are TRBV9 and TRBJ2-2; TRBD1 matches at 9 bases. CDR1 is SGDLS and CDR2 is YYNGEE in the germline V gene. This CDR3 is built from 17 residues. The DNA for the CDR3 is TGTGCCGGCAGCGCGACAATACAGGGGGCGCGTGGCGGGGAGCTGTTTTTT. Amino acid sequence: CAGSATIQGARGGELFF.

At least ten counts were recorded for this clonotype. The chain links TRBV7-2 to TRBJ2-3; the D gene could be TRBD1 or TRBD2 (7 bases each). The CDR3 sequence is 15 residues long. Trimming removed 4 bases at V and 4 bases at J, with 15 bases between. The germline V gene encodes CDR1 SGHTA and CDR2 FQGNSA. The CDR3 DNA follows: TGTGCCAGCAGCTCCCAGGGGGGGTCGGCAGATACGCAGTATTTT. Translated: CASSSQGGSADTQYF.

CDR3 coding DNA: TGTGCCAGCAGCTTAACTAGAAGGTACGAGCAGTACTTC. Translation: CASSLTRRYEQYF. This chain joins TRBV7-2 and TRBJ2-7; D is possibly TRBD2 (5 bases). V was trimmed by 2 bases and J by 4 bases, leaving 9 bases between them. The CDR3 extends over 13 amino acids. CDR1 is SGHTA, CDR2 FQGNSA, per germline.

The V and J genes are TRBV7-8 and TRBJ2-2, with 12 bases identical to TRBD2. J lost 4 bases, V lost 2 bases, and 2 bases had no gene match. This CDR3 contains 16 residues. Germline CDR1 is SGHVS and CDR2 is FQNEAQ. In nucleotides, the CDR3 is TGTGCCAGCAGCTTACTAGCGGGAGGGACCACCGGGGAGCTGTTTTTT. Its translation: CASSLLAGGTTGELFF.

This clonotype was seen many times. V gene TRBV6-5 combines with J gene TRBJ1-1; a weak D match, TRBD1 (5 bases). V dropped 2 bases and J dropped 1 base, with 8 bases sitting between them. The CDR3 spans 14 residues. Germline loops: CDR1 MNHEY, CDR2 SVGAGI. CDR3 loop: CASSYPTGNTEAFF. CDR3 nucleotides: TGTGCCAGCAGTTACCCCACAGGGAACACTGAAGCTTTCTTT.

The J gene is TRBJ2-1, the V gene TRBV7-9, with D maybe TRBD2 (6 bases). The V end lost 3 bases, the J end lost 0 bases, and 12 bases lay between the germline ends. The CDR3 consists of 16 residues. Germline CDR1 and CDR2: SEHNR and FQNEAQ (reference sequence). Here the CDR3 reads CASSFRPTSSYNEQFF. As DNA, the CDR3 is TGTGCCAGCAGCTTCCGTCCGACTAGCTCCTACAATGAGCAGTTCTTC.

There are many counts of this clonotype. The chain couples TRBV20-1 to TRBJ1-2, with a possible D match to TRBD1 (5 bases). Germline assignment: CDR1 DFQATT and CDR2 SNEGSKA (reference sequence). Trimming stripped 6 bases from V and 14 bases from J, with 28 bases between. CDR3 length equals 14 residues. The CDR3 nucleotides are TGCAGTGCAGAAGGGGTAGCAGGGCGGGCGCGCTTGACCTTC. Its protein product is CSAEGVAGRARLTF.

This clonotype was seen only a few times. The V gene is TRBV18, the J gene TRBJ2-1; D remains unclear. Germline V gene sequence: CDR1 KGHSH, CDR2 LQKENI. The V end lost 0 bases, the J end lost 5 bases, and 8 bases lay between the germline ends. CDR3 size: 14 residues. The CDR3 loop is CASSPPTRDNEQFF. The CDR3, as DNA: TGTGCCAGCTCACCACCGACACGGGACAATGAGCAGTTCTTC.

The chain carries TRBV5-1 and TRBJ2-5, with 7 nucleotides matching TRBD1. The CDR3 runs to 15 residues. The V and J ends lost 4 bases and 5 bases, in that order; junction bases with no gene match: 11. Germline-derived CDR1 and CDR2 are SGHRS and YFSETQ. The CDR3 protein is CASSVDRVGRETQYF. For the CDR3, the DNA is TGCGCCAGCAGCGTAGACAGGGTCGGACGGGAGACCCAGTACTTC.

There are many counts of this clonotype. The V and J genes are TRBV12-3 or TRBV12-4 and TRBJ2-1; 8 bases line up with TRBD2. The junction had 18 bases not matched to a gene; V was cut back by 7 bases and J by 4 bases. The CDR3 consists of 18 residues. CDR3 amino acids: CASMRGVSGVQLYNEQFF. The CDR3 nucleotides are TGTGCCAGCATGCGGGGGGTTAGTGGGGTGCAGCTTTACAATGAGCAGTTCTTC.

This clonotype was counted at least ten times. CDR3 DNA sequence: TGTGCCAGCAGTTCCCAGAGCCTGAACACTGAAGCTTTCTTT. Translating gives CASSSQSLNTEAFF. The chain employs TRBV12-3 or TRBV12-4 and TRBJ1-1; D gene unclear. The CDR3 length is 14 residues. Trimming cost V 4 bases and J 0 bases, with 9 bases left between them.

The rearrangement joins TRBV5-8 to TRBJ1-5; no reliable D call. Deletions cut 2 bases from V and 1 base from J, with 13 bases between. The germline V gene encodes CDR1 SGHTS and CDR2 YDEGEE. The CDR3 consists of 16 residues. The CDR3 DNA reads TGTGCCAGCAGCTTCTACTCACCCTTGAGCAATCAGCCCCAGCATTTT. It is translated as CASSFYSPLSNQPQHF.

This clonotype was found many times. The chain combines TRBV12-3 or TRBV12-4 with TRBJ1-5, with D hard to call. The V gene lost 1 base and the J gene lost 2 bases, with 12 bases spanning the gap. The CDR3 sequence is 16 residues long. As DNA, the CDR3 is TGTGCCAGCAGTTTAGGCGGCCGGGCTCGCAATCAGCCCCAGCATTTT. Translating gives CASSLGGRARNQPQHF.

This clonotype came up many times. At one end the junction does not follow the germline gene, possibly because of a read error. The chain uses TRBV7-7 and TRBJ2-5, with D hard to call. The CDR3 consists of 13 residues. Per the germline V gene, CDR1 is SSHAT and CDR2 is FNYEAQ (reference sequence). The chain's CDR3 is CASSPSIGETQYF. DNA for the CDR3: TGTGCTAGCAGCCCCAGCATTGGGGAGACCCAGTACTTC.

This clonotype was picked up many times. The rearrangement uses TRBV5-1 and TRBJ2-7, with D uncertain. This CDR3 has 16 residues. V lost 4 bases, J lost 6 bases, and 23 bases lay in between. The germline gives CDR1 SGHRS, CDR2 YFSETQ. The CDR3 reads CASSPQFGVGLSEQYF. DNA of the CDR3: TGCGCCAGCAGCCCCCAGTTCGGAGTAGGCCTCAGCGAGCAGTACTTC.

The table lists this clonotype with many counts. The CDR3 here is CASSSDGGFNQPQHF. As DNA, the CDR3 is TGTGCCAGCAGTTCAGATGGGGGATTCAATCAGCCCCAGCATTTT. The rearrangement joins TRBV12-3 or TRBV12-4 to TRBJ1-5, with a possible D match to TRBD1 (5 bases). V was trimmed by 4 bases and J by 3 bases, leaving 13 bases between them. The CDR3 loop spans 15 amino acids.

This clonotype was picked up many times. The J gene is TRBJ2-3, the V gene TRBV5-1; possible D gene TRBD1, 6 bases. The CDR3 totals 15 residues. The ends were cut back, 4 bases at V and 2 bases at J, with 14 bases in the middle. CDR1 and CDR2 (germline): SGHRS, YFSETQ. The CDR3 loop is CASSTRQANTDTQYF. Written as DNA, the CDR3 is TGCGCCAGCAGCACGAGACAGGCTAACACAGATACGCAGTATTTT.